This is a list of T cell receptor beta chains from one sample in a study of T cell responses to AZD1222 COVID-19 vaccine. The assay was immunoSEQ multiplex PCR, and TCRdb's table has in-frame clones only and misses some. The sample carries around 130,000 clones, over 85% recorded once. The starting material was peripheral blood, obtained on day 0 of AZD1222 vaccination. The receptors were sampled from an adult in good health. The CDR3 runs from the conserved cysteine through the conserved F or W. A D gene is named only where the DNA matches it firmly. A row's size may be missing; if present it is once, few, many or a size class.

J: TRBJ1-1; D: -; size: -; V: TRBV28; DNA: TGTGCCAGCAGCCTTGCGCGTATTGGGGCTGAAGCTTTCTTT; CDR3: CASSLARIGAEAFF
J: TRBJ1-1; D: -; size: -; V: TRBV11-2; DNA: TGTGCCAGCAGTCGGGGGTCCATGAACACTGAAGCTTTCTTT; CDR3: CASSRGSMNTEAFF
J: TRBJ1-1; D: -; size: -; V: TRBV19; DNA: TGTGCCAGTAGTATCGGTGTCAGGGTGAGGAACACTGAAGCTTTCTTT; CDR3: CASSIGVRVRNTEAFF
J: TRBJ1-2; D: -; size: -; V: TRBV7-8; DNA: TGTGCCAGCAGCCCTAGGAGGGGGGCGGCCTATGGCTACACCTTC; CDR3: CASSPRRGAAYGYTF
J: TRBJ2-6; D: -; size: -; V: TRBV7-9; DNA: TGTGCCAGCAGCGATACAGTCTCTGGGGCCAACGTCCTGACTTTC; CDR3: CASSDTVSGANVLTF
J: TRBJ2-2; D: TRBD2; size: -; V: TRBV3-1/TRBV3-2; DNA: TGTGCCAGCAGCCTTCACGGGACTAGCGGGAGTACCGGGGAGCTGTTTTTT; CDR3: CASSLHGTSGSTGELFF
J: TRBJ2-7; D: TRBD1; size: -; V: TRBV29-1; DNA: TGCAGCGTGGGGCAGGGGGTCGACTACGAGCAGTACTTC; CDR3: CSVGQGVDYEQYF
J: TRBJ2-1; D: TRBD1; size: -; V: TRBV6-6; DNA: TGTGCCAGCAGTTCCCTAGGGACAGGGTTTTTTTTCTTC; CDR3: CASSSLGTGFFFF
J: TRBJ2-4; D: -; size: -; V: TRBV29-1; DNA: TGCAGCGTTGAGATGGGTGGGCGGTACAAAAACATTCAGTACTTC; CDR3: CSVEMGGRYKNIQYF
J: TRBJ1-2; D: -; size: -; V: TRBV5-8; DNA: TGTGCCAGCAGTTACGACAGTAACTATGGCTACACCTTC; CDR3: CASSYDSNYGYTF
J: TRBJ2-5; D: -; size: once; V: TRBV7-3; DNA: TGTGCCAGCAGCCCAACGGTTGGGGAGACCCAGTACTTC; CDR3: CASSPTVGETQYF
J: TRBJ2-3; D: TRBD1; size: -; V: TRBV28; DNA: TGTGCCAGCAGTTATGACAGGGGTACGGGAAATACGCAGTATTTT; CDR3: CASSYDRGTGNTQYF
J: TRBJ1-1; D: -; size: -; V: TRBV29-1; DNA: TGCAGCGTTGAAGATCCCAGGGGAGGAGAAGCTTTCTTT; CDR3: CSVEDPRGGEAFF
J: TRBJ1-2; D: -; size: -; V: TRBV6-5; DNA: TGTGCCAGCAGTTACTCTGGGGGGATTGTAAGTGGCTACACCTTC; CDR3: CASSYSGGIVSGYTF